This T cell receptor (beta chain) emerged from a study of human T cells and chemical hapten exposure. Overall study context: Diphenylcyclopropenone, dosed weekly to the scalp, was given to patients throughout the approximately 24-week study. 0.01% DPC was applied to the upper back in patch tests, which were read at 6 days. Mainly, slight library volume differences in the pool made TCR yields vary. Overall study findings and caveats: Sensitizing to DPC left TCRs with a frequency above 1 in 1000 unaltered.

The V end lost 6 bases, the J end lost 0 bases, and 14 bases lay between the germline ends. Germline V lookup: CDR1 DFQATT, CDR2 SNEGSKA (reference sequence). This CDR3 is 14 amino acids long. This clonotype has only a few counts. Antigen specificity is unknown. One entry per CDR3 protein, called by TCRdb with MiXCR from the RACE reads. The table has 250,000 or so distinct CDR3 sequences, 7.5% to 10% seen once; the top ten hold 2% to 2.5%. Sample time point: pre-sensitization, week 0. This sample's treatment: therapeutic diphenylcyclopropenone sensitization with weekly scalp DPC. The clonotype comes from a woman aged 40 to 50 with alopecia areata. Some clones in this sample may be carry-over from other donors' samples. The material was whole blood, obtained in connection with sensitization to the hapten diphenylcyclopropenone (DPC). V usage is TRBV20-1 and J usage is TRBJ1-1; D possibly corresponds to TRBD1 (5 bases). CDR3 bases: TGCAGTGCGCCTACGACAGTCATGAACACTGAAGCTTTCTTT. This translates into CSAPTTVMNTEAFF.